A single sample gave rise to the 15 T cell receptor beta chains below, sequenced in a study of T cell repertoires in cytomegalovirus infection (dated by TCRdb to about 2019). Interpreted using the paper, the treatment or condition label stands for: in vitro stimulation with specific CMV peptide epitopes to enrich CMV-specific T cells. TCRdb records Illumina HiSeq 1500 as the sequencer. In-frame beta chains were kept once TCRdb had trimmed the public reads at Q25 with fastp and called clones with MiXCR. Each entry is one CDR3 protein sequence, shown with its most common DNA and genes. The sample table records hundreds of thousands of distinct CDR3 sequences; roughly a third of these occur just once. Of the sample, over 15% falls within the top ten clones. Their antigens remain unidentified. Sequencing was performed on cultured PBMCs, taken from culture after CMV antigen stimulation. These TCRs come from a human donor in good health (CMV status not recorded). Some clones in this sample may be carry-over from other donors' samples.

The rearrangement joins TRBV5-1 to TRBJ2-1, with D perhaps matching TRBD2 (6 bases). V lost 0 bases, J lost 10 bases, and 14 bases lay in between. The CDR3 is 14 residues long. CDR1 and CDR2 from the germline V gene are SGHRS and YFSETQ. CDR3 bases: TGCGCCAGCAGCTTGGAGTCCGGGAGTGCGGAGCAGTTCTTC. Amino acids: CASSLESGSAEQFF.

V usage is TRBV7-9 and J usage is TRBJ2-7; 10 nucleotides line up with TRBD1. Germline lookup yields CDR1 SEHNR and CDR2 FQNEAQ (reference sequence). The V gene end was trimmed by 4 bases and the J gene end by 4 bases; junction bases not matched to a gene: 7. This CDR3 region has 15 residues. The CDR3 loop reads CASSSTGTGAYEQYF. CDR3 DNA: TGTGCCAGCAGCTCCACCGGGACAGGGGCTTACGAGCAGTACTTC.

The CDR3 DNA sequence: TGCGCCAGCAGCCAATCGCGCCAGGGAAGCAATCAGCCCCAGCATTTT. This translates into CASSQSRQGSNQPQHF. The chain employs TRBV4-1 and TRBJ1-5, with D perhaps matching TRBD1 (5 bases). Trimming removed 2 bases from V and 1 base from J, with 12 bases in between. CDR1 is MGHRA and CDR2 is YSYEKL in the germline V gene. This CDR3 is built from 16 residues.

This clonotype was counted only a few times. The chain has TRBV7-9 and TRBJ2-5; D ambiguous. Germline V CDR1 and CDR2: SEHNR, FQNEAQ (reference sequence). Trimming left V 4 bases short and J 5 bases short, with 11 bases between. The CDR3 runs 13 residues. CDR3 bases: TGTGCCAGCAGCTCATCGGGTTGGGAGACCCAGTACTTC. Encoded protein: CASSSSGWETQYF.

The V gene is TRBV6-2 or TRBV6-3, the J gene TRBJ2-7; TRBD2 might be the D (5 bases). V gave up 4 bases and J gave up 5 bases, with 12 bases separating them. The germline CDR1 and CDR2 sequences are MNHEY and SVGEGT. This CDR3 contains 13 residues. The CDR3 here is CASSSLPGDEQYF. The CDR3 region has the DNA TGTGCCAGCAGTTCCCTTCCCGGGGACGAGCAGTACTTC.

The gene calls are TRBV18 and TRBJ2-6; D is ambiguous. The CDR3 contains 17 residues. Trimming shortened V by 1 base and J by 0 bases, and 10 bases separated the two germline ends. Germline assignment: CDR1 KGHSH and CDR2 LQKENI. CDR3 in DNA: TGTGCCAGCTCACCACTAACTGCAACCTCTGGGGCCAACGTCCTGACTTTC. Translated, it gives CASSPLTATSGANVLTF.

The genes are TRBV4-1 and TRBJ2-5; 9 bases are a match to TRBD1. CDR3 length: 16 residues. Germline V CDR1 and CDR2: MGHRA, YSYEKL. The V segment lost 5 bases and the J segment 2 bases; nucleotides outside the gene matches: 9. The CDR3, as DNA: TGCGCCAGCAGCTTTGTTACCGGGACAGGGCAAGAGACCCAGTACTTC. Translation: CASSFVTGTGQETQYF.

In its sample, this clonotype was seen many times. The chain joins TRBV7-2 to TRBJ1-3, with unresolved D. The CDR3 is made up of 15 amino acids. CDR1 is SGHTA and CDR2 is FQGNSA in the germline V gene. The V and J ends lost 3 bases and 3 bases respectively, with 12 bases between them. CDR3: CASSFSGTLGNTIYF. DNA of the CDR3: TGTGCCAGCAGCTTCAGCGGAACCCTTGGAAACACCATATATTTT.

The CDR3 loop reads CASSSNRDYTETQYF. In DNA form, the CDR3 reads TGTGCCAGCAGCTCAAACCGGGACTATACGGAGACCCAGTACTTC. The V gene is TRBV7-9, the J gene TRBJ2-5; 7 bases align to TRBD2. The length of the CDR3 is 15 residues. V lost 4 bases and J lost 5; bases outside the gene matches: 10. Germline CDR1 is SEHNR and CDR2 is FQNEAQ (reference sequence).

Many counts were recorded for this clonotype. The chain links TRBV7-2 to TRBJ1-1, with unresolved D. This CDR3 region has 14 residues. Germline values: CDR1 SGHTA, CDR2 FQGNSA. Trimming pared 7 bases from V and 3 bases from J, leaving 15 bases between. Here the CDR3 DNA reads TGTGCCAGCACCACGGTGTGGGCGTACACTGAAGCTTTCTTT. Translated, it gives CASTTVWAYTEAFF.

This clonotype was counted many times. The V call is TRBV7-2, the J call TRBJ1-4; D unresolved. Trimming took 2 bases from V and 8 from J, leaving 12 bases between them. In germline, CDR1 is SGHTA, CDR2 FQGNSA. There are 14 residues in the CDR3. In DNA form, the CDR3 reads TGTGCCAGCAGCTTAACCCCGATTTACGAAAAACTGTTTTTT. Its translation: CASSLTPIYEKLFF.

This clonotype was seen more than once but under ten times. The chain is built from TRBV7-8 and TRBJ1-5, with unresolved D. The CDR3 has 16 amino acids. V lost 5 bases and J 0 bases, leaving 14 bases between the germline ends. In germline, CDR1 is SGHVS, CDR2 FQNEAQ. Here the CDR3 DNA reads TGTGCCAGCAGCCCGACATCGGCCCTTAGCAATCAGCCCCAGCATTTT. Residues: CASSPTSALSNQPQHF.

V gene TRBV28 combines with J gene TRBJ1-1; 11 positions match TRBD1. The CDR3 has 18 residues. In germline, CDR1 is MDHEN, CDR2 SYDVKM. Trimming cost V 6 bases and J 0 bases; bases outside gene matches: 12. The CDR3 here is CASSFLAGQGALNTEAFF. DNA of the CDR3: TGTGCCAGCAGCTTCCTGGCAGGACAGGGGGCACTGAACACTGAAGCTTTCTTT.

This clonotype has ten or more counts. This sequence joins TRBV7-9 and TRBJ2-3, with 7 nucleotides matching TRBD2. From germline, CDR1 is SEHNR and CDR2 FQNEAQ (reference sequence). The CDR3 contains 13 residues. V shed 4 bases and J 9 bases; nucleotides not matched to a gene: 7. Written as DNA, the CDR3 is TGTGCCAGCAGCTACCGACTAGCTGGAACGCAGTATTTT. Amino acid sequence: CASSYRLAGTQYF. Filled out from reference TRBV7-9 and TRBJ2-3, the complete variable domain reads DTGVSQNPRHKITKRGQNVTFRCDPISEHNRLYWYRQTLGQGPEFLTYFQNEAQLEKSRLLSDRFSAERPKGSFSTLEIQRTEQGDSAMYLCASSYRLAGTQYFGPGTRLTVL.

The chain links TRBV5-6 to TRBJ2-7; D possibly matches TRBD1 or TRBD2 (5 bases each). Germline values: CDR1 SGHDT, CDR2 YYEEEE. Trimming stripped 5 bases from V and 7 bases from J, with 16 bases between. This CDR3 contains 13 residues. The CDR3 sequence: CASRTTGTPEQYF. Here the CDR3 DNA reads TGTGCCAGCAGGACGACCGGGACCCCTGAGCAGTACTTC.